This section outlines one TCR beta chain sequence together with its context. Its antigen is unidentified. The PCR ran on 60 Vbeta and 13 Jbeta primers. Clones were sequenced by immunoSEQ multiplex PCR, and TCRdb holds only the in-frame ones, with some missing. The sample totals 110,000 to 150,000 clones; its top ten clones hold roughly 3%. After removal of 5 bases from V and 2 bases from J, the junction contained 7 bases not matched to a gene. Germline CDR1 is SGDLS and CDR2 is YYNGEE. The CDR3 is made up of 15 amino acids. The data stem from a study of cytomegalovirus exposure and HLA in healthy donors. Whole-study context: Unique TCR beta sequences numbering approximately 100 million came from 150 million to 200 million T cells in an earlier analysis. Study results and caveats: Clonal expansion, a later analysis showed, was greater in HLA-associated TCR beta chains than in equally common others. The records held CMV serostatus as the only immune exposure information.

The TCR comes from a man aged 35 to 55 in good health and CMV-seronegative. The chain uses TRBV9 and TRBJ2-1, with 7 positions matching TRBD1. The sequenced sample was PBMCs. This chain's CDR3 is CASSGRDSPYNEQFF. The CDR3 bases are TGTGCCAGCAGTGGTCGGGACAGCCCCTACAATGAGCAGTTCTTC.